The 15 T cell receptor beta chains below come from one sample, sequenced in a study of blood T cell repertoires in COVID-19. Clones were sequenced by immunoSEQ multiplex PCR, and TCRdb holds only the in-frame ones, with some missing. The repertoire consists of about 230,000 clones, with more than 65% occurring once and the leading ten covering around 2%. The sequenced sample was peripheral blood. The receptors originated from a man aged 40-49 years who had recovered from COVID-19.

The chain combines TRBV6-5 with TRBJ2-4; 8 bases agree with TRBD1. Unmatched junction bases numbered 5, after V lost 7 bases and J lost 3 bases. CDR3 length: 14 residues. Germline CDR1 is MNHEY and CDR2 is SVGAGI. This CDR3 is CASTSGGGKNIQYF. CDR3 DNA sequence: TGTGCCAGCACGTCAGGGGGCGGCAAAAACATTCAGTACTTC.

This sequence joins TRBV7-8 and TRBJ2-1; 10 positions agree with TRBD1. Germline V gene lookup returns CDR1 SGHVS and CDR2 FQNEAQ. V dropped 7 bases and J dropped 8; count of bases not matched to a gene: 8. CDR3 length equals 14 residues. CDR3: CASTFRDRGYEQFF. CDR3 in DNA: TGTGCCAGCACCTTCCGGGACAGGGGCTATGAGCAGTTCTTC.

The chain joins TRBV6-6 to TRBJ1-5, with D possibly matching TRBD1 (5 bases). V lost 0 bases, J lost 8 bases, and 17 bases lay in between. Germline V gene data show CDR1 as MNHNY and CDR2 as SVGAGI (reference sequence). CDR3 length: 16 amino acids. The CDR3 loop is CASSYSRLSGGEPQHF. For the CDR3, the DNA is TGTGCCAGCAGTTACTCGAGGTTATCCGGGGGGGAGCCCCAGCATTTT.

The chain combines TRBV7-2 with TRBJ1-1, with D hard to call. The CDR3 is 14 residues long. The V gene lost 4 bases and the J gene lost 3 bases, with 12 bases spanning the gap. The V gene's germline CDR1 is SGHTA and CDR2 FQGNSA. CDR3: CASSWRAWDTEAFF. The CDR3, as DNA: TGTGCCAGCAGCTGGAGGGCTTGGGACACTGAAGCTTTCTTT.

The chain employs TRBV7-8 and TRBJ1-1; no clear D gene. Germline V lookup: CDR1 SGHVS, CDR2 FQNEAQ. Trimming took off 1 base at V and 1 base at J, with 4 bases between the two ends. The CDR3 contains 13 residues. CDR3 nucleotides: TGTGCCAGCAGCTTAGACAAGAACACTGAAGCTTTCTTT. Translating gives CASSLDKNTEAFF. Combining the CDR3 with reference TRBV7-8 and TRBJ1-1 gives the whole variable domain GAGVSQSPRYKVAKRGQDVALRCDPISGHVSLFWYQQALGQGPEFLTYFQNEAQLDKSGLPSDRFFAERPEGSVSTLKIQRTQQEDSAVYLCASSLDKNTEAFFGQGTRLTVV.

The CDR3 DNA reads TGTGCCAGCAGCCCATTGATGGGGGCCATACAGTATTTT. Amino acids: CASSPLMGAIQYF. This rearrangement joins TRBV7-2 to TRBJ2-3, with TRBD1 as a possible D gene (6 bases). The CDR3 runs to 13 residues. The V and J ends lost 5 bases and 12 bases respectively, with 18 bases between them. Germline assignment: CDR1 SGHTA and CDR2 FQGNSA.

The chain links TRBV19 to TRBJ1-1, with D maybe TRBD1 (5 bases). The CDR3 has 16 amino acids. V was cut by 6 bases and J by 0 bases, with 17 bases left in between. Germline V CDR1 and CDR2: LNHDA, SQIVND (reference sequence). The CDR3 region has the DNA TGTGCCAGTAGAGGGGCCCGGGAGAGACTGAACACTGAAGCTTTCTTT. This sequence encodes CASRGARERLNTEAFF.

This rearrangement joins TRBV30 to TRBJ2-5; D perhaps matches TRBD1 (6 bases). This CDR3 contains 12 residues. CDR1 is GTSNPN, CDR2 SVGIG, per germline (reference sequence). Trimming removed 1 base at V and 4 bases at J, with 7 bases between. The CDR3 sequence: CAWSGGGETQYF. The DNA of the CDR3 is TGTGCCTGGAGTGGAGGGGGAGAGACCCAGTACTTC.

The genes are TRBV6-1 and TRBJ2-1, with D maybe TRBD2 (7 bases). Per the germline V gene, CDR1 is MNHNS and CDR2 is SASEGT. Trimming cost V 2 bases and J 0 bases, with 14 bases left between them. The CDR3 sequence is 17 residues long. The CDR3 sequence is CASSEHGGGGSYNEQFF. CDR3 in DNA: TGTGCCAGCAGTGAACATGGGGGCGGGGGCTCCTACAATGAGCAGTTCTTC.

The chain carries TRBV30 and TRBJ1-6; D gene unclear. The CDR3 consists of 13 residues. Germline V gives CDR1 GTSNPN, CDR2 SVGIG (reference sequence). Trimming removed 0 bases at V and 11 bases at J, with 11 bases between. The CDR3 loop reads CAWSVMVATPLHF. CDR3 bases: TGTGCCTGGAGTGTAATGGTGGCAACACCCCTCCACTTT. Full variable domain (outside the CDR3, taken from reference TRBV30 and TRBJ1-6): SQTIHQWPATLVQPVGSPLSLECTVEGTSNPNLYWYRQAAGRGLQLLFYSVGIGQISSEVPQNLSASRPQDRQFILSSKKLLLSDSGFYLCAWSVMVATPLHFGNGTRLTVT.

The chain is built from TRBV19 and TRBJ2-6, with D possibly being TRBD2 (5 bases). This CDR3 contains 14 residues. The V end was cut by 10 bases, the J end by 2 bases, with 12 bases between. Germline lookup yields CDR1 LNHDA and CDR2 SQIVND (reference sequence). This CDR3 is CATRGITGANVLTF. The CDR3, as DNA: TGTGCCACCCGGGGTATTACTGGGGCCAACGTCCTGACTTTC. Looking up the rest from reference TRBV19 and TRBJ2-6 gives the full variable domain: DGGITQSPKYLFRKEGQNVTLSCEQNLNHDAMYWYRQDPGQGLRLIYYSQIVNDFQKGDIAEGYSVSREKKESFPLTVTSAQKNPTAFYLCATRGITGANVLTFGAGSRLTVL.

V gene TRBV9 combines with J gene TRBJ2-1; weak D call: TRBD2 (6 bases). Looked up from germline, CDR1 is SGDLS and CDR2 is YYNGEE. This CDR3 comprises 15 residues. V lost 3 bases to trimming and J lost 6 bases, with 16 bases between them. The CDR3 DNA reads TGTGCCAGCAGCGAGGCCCCGTGGGGGGTCAATGAGCAGTTCTTC. Its protein product is CASSEAPWGVNEQFF.

The chain recombines TRBV6-4 with TRBJ1-6; D not certain. V lost 7 bases and J 7 bases, leaving 8 bases between the germline ends. Germline CDR1 reads MRHNA; CDR2 reads SNTAGT. CDR3 length equals 12 residues. DNA of the CDR3: TGTGCCAGCATAGGCGGAAATTCACCCCTCCACTTT. Its protein is CASIGGNSPLHF.

V is TRBV18 and J is TRBJ2-7, with D possibly matching TRBD1 (6 bases). Germline lookup yields CDR1 KGHSH and CDR2 LQKENI. The ends were cut back, 2 bases at V and 6 bases at J, with 11 bases in the middle. CDR3 size: 13 residues. This chain's CDR3 is CASSPAGEGEQYF. CDR3 bases: TGTGCCAGCTCACCAGCAGGGGAAGGCGAGCAGTACTTC.

The chain joins TRBV12-3 or TRBV12-4 to TRBJ2-5; possible D gene TRBD1, 5 bases. This CDR3 has 13 amino acids. V lost 5 bases, J lost 2 bases, and 9 bases lay in between. The CDR3 bases are TGTGCCAGCAGTCGACAGCATCAAGAGACCCAGTACTTC. It codes for CASSRQHQETQYF.